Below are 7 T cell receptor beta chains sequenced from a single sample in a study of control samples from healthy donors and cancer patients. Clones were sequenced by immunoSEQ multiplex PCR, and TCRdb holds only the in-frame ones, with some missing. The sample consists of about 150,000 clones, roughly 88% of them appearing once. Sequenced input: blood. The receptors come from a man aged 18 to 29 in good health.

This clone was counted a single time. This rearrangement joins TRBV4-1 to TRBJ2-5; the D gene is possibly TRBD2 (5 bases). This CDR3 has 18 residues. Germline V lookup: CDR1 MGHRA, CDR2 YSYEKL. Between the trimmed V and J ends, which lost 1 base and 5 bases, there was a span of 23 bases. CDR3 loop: CASSQGSMATSGSETQYF. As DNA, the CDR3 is TGCGCCAGCAGCCAAGGTTCGATGGCCACTAGTGGATCCGAGACCCAGTACTTC.

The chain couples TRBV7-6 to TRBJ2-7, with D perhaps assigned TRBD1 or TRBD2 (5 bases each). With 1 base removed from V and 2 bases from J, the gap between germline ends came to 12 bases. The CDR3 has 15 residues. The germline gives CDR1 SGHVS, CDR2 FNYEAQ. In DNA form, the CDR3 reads TGTGCCAGCAGCTTAGGAGGGGACGGGGCCTACGAGCAGTACTTC. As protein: CASSLGGDGAYEQYF.

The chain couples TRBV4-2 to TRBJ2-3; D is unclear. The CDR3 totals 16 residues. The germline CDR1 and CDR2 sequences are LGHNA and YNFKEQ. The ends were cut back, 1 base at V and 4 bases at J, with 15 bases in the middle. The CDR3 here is CASSQAPEPASDTQYF. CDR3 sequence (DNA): TGTGCCAGCAGCCAAGCCCCGGAGCCCGCCTCAGATACGCAGTATTTT.

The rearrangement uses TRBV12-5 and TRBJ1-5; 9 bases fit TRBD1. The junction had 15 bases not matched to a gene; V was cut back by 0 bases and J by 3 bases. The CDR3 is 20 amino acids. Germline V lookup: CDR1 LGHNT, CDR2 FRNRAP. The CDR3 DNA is TGTGCTAGTGGTTTGGTAATCGTGACAACCGGGACAGGGATCAATCAGCCCCAGCATTTT. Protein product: CASGLVIVTTGTGINQPQHF.

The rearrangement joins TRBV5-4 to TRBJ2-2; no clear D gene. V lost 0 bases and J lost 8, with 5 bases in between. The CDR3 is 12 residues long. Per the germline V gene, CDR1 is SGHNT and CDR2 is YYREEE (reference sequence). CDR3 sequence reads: CASSLGAGELFF. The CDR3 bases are TGTGCCAGCAGCTTGGGTGCAGGGGAGCTGTTTTTT.

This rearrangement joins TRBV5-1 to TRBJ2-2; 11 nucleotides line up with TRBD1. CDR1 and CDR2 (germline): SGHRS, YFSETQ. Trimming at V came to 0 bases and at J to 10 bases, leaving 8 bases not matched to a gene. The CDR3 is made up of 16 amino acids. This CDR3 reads CASSLGGRTGGEELFF. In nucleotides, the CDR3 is TGCGCCAGCAGCTTGGGGGGCCGGACAGGGGGCGAGGAGCTGTTTTTT.

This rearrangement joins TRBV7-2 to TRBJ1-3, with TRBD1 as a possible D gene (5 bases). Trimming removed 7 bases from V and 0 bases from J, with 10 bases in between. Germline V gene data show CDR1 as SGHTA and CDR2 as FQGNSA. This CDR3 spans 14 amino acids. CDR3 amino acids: CASTTDTSGNTIYF. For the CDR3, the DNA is TGTGCCAGCACCACGGACACCTCTGGAAACACCATATATTTT.